One and the same sample provided the 31 T cell receptor beta chains below, sequenced in a study of blood T cells in healthy people across ages. The authors ran a second PCR of roughly 6 to 11 cycles using a sample-barcoded 5' primer and a J-beta primer mix. One entry per CDR3 protein, called by TCRdb with MiXCR from the 5' RACE reads. The table records about 970,000 distinct CDR3 sequences, roughly 51% of them present only once. The material sequenced was blood. Source of these receptors: a woman aged 55-70 years in good health.

V is TRBV7-9 and J is TRBJ2-1; no definite D call. Germline CDR1 SEHNR, CDR2 FQNEAQ (reference sequence). The CDR3 length is 14 residues. V lost 1 base to trimming and J lost 9 bases, with 13 bases between them. CDR3 nucleotide sequence: TGTGCCAGCAGCTTAGATCTGGGTTTGAGTGAGCAGTTCTTC. Its protein product is CASSLDLGLSEQFF.

The chain links TRBV5-6 to TRBJ1-1; TRBD1 matches 10 bases. Germline values: CDR1 SGHDT, CDR2 YYEEEE. Trimming removed 3 bases from V and 8 bases from J; junction bases left unmatched: 1. The CDR3 has 12 residues. The CDR3 coding sequence is TGTGCCAGCAGCTGGGACAGGGGAGAAGCTTTCTTT. It specifies CASSWDRGEAFF. The full variable domain, its missing parts supplied by reference TRBV5-6 and TRBJ1-1, is DAGVTQSPTHLIKTRGQQVTLRCSPKSGHDTVSWYQQALGQGPQFIFQYYEEEERQRGNFPDRFSGHQFPNYSSELNVNALLLGDSALYLCASSWDRGEAFFGQGTRLTVV.

V and J are TRBV20-1 and TRBJ2-7, with TRBD1 identical over 10 bases. The CDR3 is made up of 14 amino acids. The V gene end was trimmed by 2 bases and the J gene end by 5 bases; junction bases not matched to a gene: 6. Germline CDR1 reads DFQATT; CDR2 reads SNEGSKA (reference sequence). The CDR3 is CSARPGTGVNEQYF. The DNA of the CDR3 is TGCAGTGCTAGACCTGGGACAGGGGTGAACGAGCAGTACTTC.

The chain combines TRBV24-1 with TRBJ2-1; perhaps TRBD2 as D (7 bases). V was clipped by 6 bases and J by 0 bases, with 14 bases between them. The CDR3 covers 16 residues. Germline-derived CDR1 and CDR2 are KGHDR and SFDVKD. CDR3 sequence reads: CATSPRGAGSYNEQFF. CDR3 DNA: TGTGCCACCAGTCCTCGGGGGGCGGGCTCCTACAATGAGCAGTTCTTC.

This clonotype has only a few counts. This rearrangement joins TRBV20-1 to TRBJ1-2, with D perhaps TRBD1 (5 bases). The CDR3 is 16 residues long. Trimming stripped 3 bases from V and 0 bases from J, with 17 bases between. The germline V gene encodes CDR1 DFQATT and CDR2 SNEGSKA (reference sequence). The CDR3 DNA reads as TGCAGTGCTAGTCCGGGGCAGGCGTTAGCTAACTATGGCTACACCTTC. Translated, it gives CSASPGQALANYGYTF.

V usage is TRBV28 and J usage is TRBJ2-3; D not certain. Germline V gives CDR1 MDHEN, CDR2 SYDVKM. Trimming removed 6 bases from V and 9 bases from J, with 10 bases in between. The CDR3 spans 11 residues. The CDR3 nucleotides are TGTGCCAGCAGAGGTGGCGGAACGCAGTATTTT. Amino acids: CASRGGGTQYF.

This clonotype was seen more than once but under ten times. V is TRBV7-2 and J is TRBJ2-7; 8 nucleotides match TRBD2. Per germline, CDR1 SGHTA and CDR2 FQGNSA. CDR3 length: 14 amino acids. With 2 bases clipped from V and 7 bases from J, the junction kept 7 bases outside the gene matches. In DNA, the CDR3 is TGTGCCAGCAGCTTAAACGGGAGGGCCGGTGAGCAGTACTTC. Translation: CASSLNGRAGEQYF.

This sequence joins TRBV7-2 and TRBJ2-3, with TRBD2 matching over 8 bases. Germline V gene sequence: CDR1 SGHTA, CDR2 FQGNSA. The CDR3 is made up of 17 amino acids. V trimming: 0 bases; J trimming: 0 bases; junction bases outside the gene matches: 5. CDR3: CASSLARLAPSTDTQYF. The CDR3 DNA sequence: TGTGCCAGCAGCTTAGCCCGACTAGCGCCCAGCACAGATACGCAGTATTTT.

CDR3 in DNA: TGTGCCACCGCGGACAGGGGGCTGCCAACTAATGAAAAACTGTTTTTT. It is translated as CATADRGLPTNEKLFF. V gene TRBV6-1 combines with J gene TRBJ1-4; TRBD1 matches at 11 bases. Unmatched junction bases numbered 7, after V lost 10 bases and J lost 0 bases. The CDR3 spans 16 residues. Germline CDR1 is MNHNS and CDR2 is SASEGT.

V and J are TRBV20-1 and TRBJ1-6; 8 positions match TRBD1. Germline loops: CDR1 DFQATT, CDR2 SNEGSKA (reference sequence). With 6 bases clipped from V and 8 bases from J, the junction kept 6 bases outside the gene matches. CDR3 length: 13 residues. The CDR3 DNA reads as TGCAGTGCAGAAGGACAGGGATATTCACCCCTCCACTTT. Protein: CSAEGQGYSPLHF.

The chain is built from TRBV6-2 or TRBV6-3 and TRBJ1-2; TRBD1 matches 9 bases. With V trimmed by 2 bases and J by 8 bases, 9 bases remained unmatched. The length of the CDR3 is 15 residues. Germline lookup yields CDR1 MNHEY and CDR2 SVGEGT. This CDR3 reads CASSYLKQGAGGYTF. As DNA, the CDR3 is TGTGCCAGCAGTTACCTCAAACAGGGGGCTGGAGGCTACACCTTC.

This clonotype was counted a single time. An end of the junction differs from the germline gene, which may be a read error. This CDR3 is CSVRDRVGNEPFF. For the CDR3, the DNA is TGCAGCGTCCGGGACAGGGTTGGGAATGAGCCGTTCTTC. The genes are TRBV29-1 and TRBJ2-1; 9 nucleotides match TRBD1. The CDR3 consists of 13 residues. CDR1 and CDR2 (germline): SQVTM, ANQGSEA.

This clonotype was picked up many times. The V call is TRBV29-1, the J call TRBJ2-5, with D perhaps matching TRBD1 or TRBD2 (6 bases each). V lost 6 bases to trimming and J lost 2 bases, with 22 bases between them. Germline values: CDR1 SQVTM, CDR2 ANQGSEA. CDR3 size: 16 residues. For the CDR3, the DNA is TGCAGCGTGGAGGGGGGACTGAGCTACAAACAAGAGACCCAGTACTTC. Translated: CSVEGGLSYKQETQYF.

This clonotype came up many times. V usage is TRBV4-1 and J usage is TRBJ1-2, with 7 positions matching TRBD1. The CDR3 has 14 residues. The germline V gene has CDR1 MGHRA and CDR2 YSYEKL. J was trimmed by 4 bases and V by 3 bases; bases with no gene match: 5. CDR3 nucleotide sequence: TGCGCCAGCAGCCAGGACAGGTCCTCCTATGGCTACACCTTC. This encodes CASSQDRSSYGYTF.

The V and J genes are TRBV5-1 and TRBJ2-3; the D call may be TRBD1 or TRBD2 (6 bases each). This CDR3 is 13 amino acids long. Trimming removed 7 bases from V and 2 bases from J, with 11 bases in between. Germline loops: CDR1 SGHRS, CDR2 YFSETQ. The CDR3 nucleotides read TGCGCCAGCGGAGGGGGATACACAGATACGCAGTATTTT. It encodes CASGGGYTDTQYF.

The chain joins TRBV6-2 or TRBV6-3 to TRBJ2-4, with D unclear. Per germline, CDR1 MNHEY and CDR2 SVGEGT. The V end was cut by 0 bases, the J end by 0 bases, with 21 bases between. This CDR3 is 20 amino acids long. The CDR3 reads CASSYSRILQRFLAKNIQYF. CDR3 DNA: TGTGCCAGCAGTTACTCGAGAATTCTTCAGAGATTCCTAGCCAAAAACATTCAGTACTTC.

Of note for this clonotype: The junction departs from the called germline gene at one end, perhaps through a read error. This chain links TRBV28 with TRBJ2-7, with TRBD2 identical over 9 bases. The CDR3 loop spans 17 amino acids. CDR1 MDHEN and CDR2 SYDVKM come from the germline V gene. CDR3 region: CVSSPLWRASGTFEQYF. The CDR3 DNA sequence: TGTGTCAGCAGTCCCCTTTGGAGGGCTAGCGGGACATTCGAGCAGTACTTC.

This clonotype appeared a few times. This chain links TRBV20-1 with TRBJ2-3; D call uncertain. This CDR3 comprises 13 residues. CDR1 and CDR2 from the germline V gene are DFQATT and SNEGSKA (reference sequence). Trimming took 7 bases from V and 0 from J, leaving 11 bases between them. The CDR3 DNA follows: TGCAGTGGTACAAGCCCTAGCACAGATACGCAGTATTTT. Protein: CSGTSPSTDTQYF.

This clonotype was detected only a few times. V gene TRBV7-9 combines with J gene TRBJ2-7, with TRBD2 matching 9 bases. The junction had 9 bases not matched to a gene; V was cut back by 6 bases and J by 6 bases. This CDR3 region has 14 residues. Per germline, CDR1 SEHNR and CDR2 FQNEAQ (reference sequence). The CDR3 is CASSFAGGPGEQYF. The CDR3 DNA is TGTGCCAGCAGTTTTGCGGGAGGGCCAGGCGAGCAGTACTTC. Together with reference TRBV7-9 and TRBJ2-7, the CDR3 gives the full variable domain: DTGVSQNPRHKITKRGQNVTFRCDPISEHNRLYWYRQTLGQGPEFLTYFQNEAQLEKSRLLSDRFSAERPKGSFSTLEIQRTEQGDSAMYLCASSFAGGPGEQYFGPGTRLTVT.

The chain joins TRBV12-3 or TRBV12-4 to TRBJ1-4; no firm D call. V gave up 11 bases and J gave up 3 bases, with 10 bases separating them. The length of the CDR3 is 12 residues. The CDR3 DNA reads as TGTGCCGGCAAGGCAGCTAATGAAAAACTGTTTTTT. It yields the protein CAGKAANEKLFF.

In this sample, this clonotype turned up a few times. The chain carries TRBV2 and TRBJ1-6; 8 nucleotides match TRBD1. Per germline, CDR1 SNHLY and CDR2 FYNNEI. This CDR3 contains 15 residues. Losses at the gene ends were 6 bases for V and 2 bases for J; bases not matched to a gene: 3. CDR3 residues: CASSRGQPYNSPLHF. The CDR3 DNA follows: TGTGCCAGCAGCAGGGGGCAGCCCTATAATTCACCCCTCCACTTT.

The J gene is TRBJ2-7, the V gene TRBV14; 7 nucleotides align to TRBD2. The ends lost 9 bases at V and 2 bases at J; junction bases unmatched: 16. This CDR3 has 16 residues. Germline-derived CDR1 and CDR2 are SGHDN and FVKESK. The CDR3: CASKAPKMGGAYEQYF. The CDR3 coding sequence is TGTGCCAGTAAGGCCCCCAAGATGGGGGGGGCCTACGAGCAGTACTTC.

The chain couples TRBV20-1 to TRBJ2-1, with D tentatively TRBD1 or TRBD2 (7 bases each). The CDR3 loop spans 19 amino acids. Germline CDR1 is DFQATT and CDR2 is SNEGSKA (reference sequence). Deletions cut 3 bases from V and 2 bases from J, with 26 bases between. CDR3 sequence: CSASPQGSPVSGAYNEQFF. In nucleotides, the CDR3 is TGCAGTGCTAGCCCACAGGGGAGTCCAGTAAGCGGGGCCTACAATGAGCAGTTCTTC.

The chain couples TRBV29-1 to TRBJ1-1; the D gene is possibly TRBD1 (6 bases). This CDR3 spans 15 amino acids. Germline CDR1 SQVTM, CDR2 ANQGSEA. The ends were cut back, 2 bases at V and 0 bases at J, with 13 bases in the middle. CDR3: CSVERAGGVNTEAFF. The CDR3 DNA follows: TGCAGCGTTGAAAGGGCGGGGGGCGTGAACACTGAAGCTTTCTTT. Full variable domain (missing parts from reference TRBV29-1 and TRBJ1-1): SAVISQKPSRDICQRGTSLTIQCQVDSQVTMMFWYRQQPGQSLTLIATANQGSEATYESGFVIDKFPISRPNLTFSTLTVSNMSPEDSSIYLCSVERAGGVNTEAFFGQGTRLTVV.

This chain uses TRBV20-1 with TRBJ2-1; weak D call: TRBD1 (6 bases). The CDR3 totals 14 residues. V was pared by 0 bases and J by 6 bases, with 12 bases between. Per germline, CDR1 DFQATT and CDR2 SNEGSKA (reference sequence). CDR3 sequence reads: CSAREPWGRNEQFF. CDR3 nucleotides: TGCAGTGCTAGAGAGCCTTGGGGGCGCAATGAGCAGTTCTTC.

This sequence joins TRBV12-3 or TRBV12-4 and TRBJ2-6; TRBD2 is a possible D gene (5 bases). The CDR3 length is 19 residues. V was trimmed by 2 bases and J by 0 bases, leaving 17 bases between them. The CDR3 sequence: CASSLKWTGVFSGANVLTF. DNA for the CDR3: TGTGCCAGCAGTTTAAAATGGACTGGGGTATTCTCTGGGGCCAACGTCCTGACTTTC.

Here the CDR3 reads CGCRTETTYEQYF. The CDR3, as DNA: TGTGGTTGTCGTACGGAGACCACCTACGAGCAGTACTTC. This sequence joins TRBV30 and TRBJ2-7; D unresolved. Germline values: CDR1 GTSNPN, CDR2 SVGIG (reference sequence). The CDR3 spans 13 residues.

V usage is TRBV20-1 and J usage is TRBJ2-4, with TRBD2 matching over 11 bases. The germline V gene has CDR1 DFQATT and CDR2 SNEGSKA (reference sequence). V lost 6 bases and J lost 13; bases outside the gene matches: 11. This CDR3 spans 13 amino acids. CDR3 nucleotides: TGCAGTGCCGCTACTAGCGGGAGCTGGGAGCAGTACTTC. As protein: CSAATSGSWEQYF.

V usage is TRBV28 and J usage is TRBJ1-2; D perhaps matches TRBD1 (5 bases). The ends were cut back, 10 bases at V and 5 bases at J, with 20 bases in the middle. Looked up from germline, CDR1 is MDHEN and CDR2 is SYDVKM. This CDR3 contains 14 residues. The CDR3 DNA follows: TGTGCCACCACGGGGGTGGCGGGGCTTTATGGCTACACCTTC. Its translation: CATTGVAGLYGYTF.

The V call is TRBV12-3 or TRBV12-4, the J call TRBJ2-4, with D maybe TRBD1 (6 bases). The CDR3 runs 13 residues. V was pared by 3 bases and J by 13 bases, with 16 bases between. CDR3 nucleotide sequence: TGTGCCAGCAGTTTGGGGACATCCTACGGGCAGTACTTC. This encodes CASSLGTSYGQYF.

V and J are TRBV15 and TRBJ2-1; no definite D call. The CDR3 runs 15 residues. Germline CDR1 reads LNHNV; CDR2 reads YYDKDF (reference sequence). With 2 bases removed from V and 6 bases from J, the gap between germline ends came to 14 bases. The CDR3 DNA follows: TGTGCCACCAGCAGAACCCAGGAAGACTGCAATGAGCAGTTCTTC. Its protein is CATSRTQEDCNEQFF.